The clone carrying this TCR beta chain has a count of ten or more. This entry belongs to a study of spatial heterogeneity in lung cancer. TCRdb reprocessed the 5' RACE reads with MiXCR, giving one entry per CDR3 protein. The repertoire holds under 85,000 distinct CDR3 sequences, 7.5% to 9.5% seen once, with almost 7% in the top ten. The time point here: sample taken at primary tumor resection. The donors were fewer than 80 patients with non-small cell lung cancer that was early-stage and untreated. Germline V CDR1 and CDR2: DFQATT, SNEGSKA (reference sequence). V lost 1 base and J lost 7, with 11 bases in between. CDR3 size: 13 residues.

The material was PBMCs, obtained at surgery. This TCR was sampled from a male donor with early-stage non-small cell lung cancer. The rearrangement links TRBV20-1 to TRBJ1-5; D possibly corresponds to TRBD1 (5 bases). CDR3 DNA: TGCAGTGCTAGAGTCTCCCGGGGGCAGCCCCAGCATTTT. Amino acid sequence: CSARVSRGQPQHF.